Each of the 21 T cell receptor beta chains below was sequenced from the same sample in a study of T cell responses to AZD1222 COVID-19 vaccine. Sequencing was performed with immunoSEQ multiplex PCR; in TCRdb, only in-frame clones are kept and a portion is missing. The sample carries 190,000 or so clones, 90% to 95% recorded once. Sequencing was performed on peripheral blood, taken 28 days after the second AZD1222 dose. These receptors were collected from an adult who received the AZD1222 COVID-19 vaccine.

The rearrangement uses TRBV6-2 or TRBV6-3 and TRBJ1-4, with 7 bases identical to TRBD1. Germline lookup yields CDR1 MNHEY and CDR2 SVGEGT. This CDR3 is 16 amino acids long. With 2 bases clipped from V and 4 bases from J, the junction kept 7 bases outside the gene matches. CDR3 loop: CASSYPTGDINEKLFF. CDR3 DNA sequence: TGTGCCAGCAGTTACCCAACAGGGGATATTAATGAAAAACTGTTTTTT.

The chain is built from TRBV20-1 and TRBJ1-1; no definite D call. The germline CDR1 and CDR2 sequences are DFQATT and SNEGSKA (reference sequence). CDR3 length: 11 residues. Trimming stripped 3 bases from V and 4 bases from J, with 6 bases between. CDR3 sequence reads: CSASRSTEAFF. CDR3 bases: TGCAGTGCTAGTAGGTCCACTGAAGCTTTCTTT.

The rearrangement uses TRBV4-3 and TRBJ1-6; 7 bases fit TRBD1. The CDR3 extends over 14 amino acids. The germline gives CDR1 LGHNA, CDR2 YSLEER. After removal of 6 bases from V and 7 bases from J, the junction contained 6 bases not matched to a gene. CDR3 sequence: CASRTGLINSPLHF. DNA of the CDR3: TGCGCCAGCAGGACAGGGCTGATAAATTCACCCCTCCACTTT.

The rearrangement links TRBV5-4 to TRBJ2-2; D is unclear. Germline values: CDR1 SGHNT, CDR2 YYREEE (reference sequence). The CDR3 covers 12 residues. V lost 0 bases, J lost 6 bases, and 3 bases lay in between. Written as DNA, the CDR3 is TGTGCCAGCAGCTTGGGGGCCGGGGAGCTGTTTTTT. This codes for CASSLGAGELFF.

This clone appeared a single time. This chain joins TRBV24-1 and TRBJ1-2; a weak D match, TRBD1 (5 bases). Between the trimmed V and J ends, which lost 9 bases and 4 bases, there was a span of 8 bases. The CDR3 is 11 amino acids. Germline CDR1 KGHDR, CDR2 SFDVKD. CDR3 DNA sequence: TGTGCCACCTGGGACGGCTATGGCTACACCTTC. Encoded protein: CATWDGYGYTF.

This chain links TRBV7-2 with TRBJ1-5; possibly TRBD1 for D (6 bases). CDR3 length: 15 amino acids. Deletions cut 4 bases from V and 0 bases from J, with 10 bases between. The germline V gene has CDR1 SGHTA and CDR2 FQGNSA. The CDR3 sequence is CASSWYRDSNQPQHF. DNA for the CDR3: TGTGCCAGCAGCTGGTACAGGGATAGCAATCAGCCCCAGCATTTT.

For the CDR3, the DNA is TGTGCCACCCAAATTAACTCTGGGGCCAACGTCCTGACTTTC. This translates into CATQINSGANVLTF. The rearrangement links TRBV5-4 to TRBJ2-6; D is unclear. This CDR3 region has 14 residues. Germline CDR1 SGHNT, CDR2 YYREEE (reference sequence). Trimming stripped 9 bases from V and 0 bases from J, with 10 bases between.

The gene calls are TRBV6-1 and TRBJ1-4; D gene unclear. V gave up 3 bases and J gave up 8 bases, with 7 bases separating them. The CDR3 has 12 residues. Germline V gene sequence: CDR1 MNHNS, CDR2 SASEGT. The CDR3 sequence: CASSDPPEKLFF. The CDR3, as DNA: TGTGCCAGCAGTGACCCCCCCGAAAAACTGTTTTTT.

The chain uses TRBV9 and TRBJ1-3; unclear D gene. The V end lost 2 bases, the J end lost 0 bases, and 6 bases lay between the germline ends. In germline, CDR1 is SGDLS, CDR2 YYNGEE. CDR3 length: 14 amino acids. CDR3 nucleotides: TGTGCCAGCAGCGTTTTGTCCTCTGGAAACACCATATATTTT. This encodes CASSVLSSGNTIYF.

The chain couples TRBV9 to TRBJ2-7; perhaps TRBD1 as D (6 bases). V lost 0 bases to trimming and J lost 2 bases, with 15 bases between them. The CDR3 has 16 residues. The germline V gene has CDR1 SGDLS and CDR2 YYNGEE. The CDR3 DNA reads TGTGCCAGCAGCGTAGGATACAGGGCGACGACCTACGAGCAGTACTTC. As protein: CASSVGYRATTYEQYF.

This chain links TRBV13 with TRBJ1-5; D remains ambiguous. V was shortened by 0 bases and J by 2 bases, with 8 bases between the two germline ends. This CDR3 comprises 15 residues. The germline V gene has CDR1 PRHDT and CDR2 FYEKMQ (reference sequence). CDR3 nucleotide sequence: TGTGCCAGCAGCTTAGGCGGATACGGCAATCAGCCCCAGCATTTT. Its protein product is CASSLGGYGNQPQHF.

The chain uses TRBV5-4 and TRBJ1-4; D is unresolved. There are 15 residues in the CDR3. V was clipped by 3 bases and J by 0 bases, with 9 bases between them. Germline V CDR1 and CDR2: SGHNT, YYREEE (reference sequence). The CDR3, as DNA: TGTGCCAGCAGCTCTAAGGCAGCAACTAATGAAAAACTGTTTTTT. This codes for CASSSKAATNEKLFF. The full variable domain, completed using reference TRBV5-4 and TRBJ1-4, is ETGVTQSPTHLIKTRGQQVTLRCSSQSGHNTVSWYQQALGQGPQFIFQYYREEENGRGNFPPRFSGLQFPNYSSELNVNALELDDSALYLCASSSKAATNEKLFFGSGTQLSVL.

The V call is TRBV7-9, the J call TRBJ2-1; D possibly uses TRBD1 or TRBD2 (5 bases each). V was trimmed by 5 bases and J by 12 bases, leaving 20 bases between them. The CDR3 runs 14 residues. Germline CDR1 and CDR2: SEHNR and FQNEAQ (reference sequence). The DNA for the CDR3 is TGTGCCAGCAGCCGTACTACAGAGGGGTGGGGGCAGTTCTTC. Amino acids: CASSRTTEGWGQFF.

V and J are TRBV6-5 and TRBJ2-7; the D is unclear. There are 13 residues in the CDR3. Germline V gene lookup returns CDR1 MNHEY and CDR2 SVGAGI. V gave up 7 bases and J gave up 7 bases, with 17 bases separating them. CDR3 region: CASNRGAPSEQYF. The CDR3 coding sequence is TGTGCCAGCAACCGAGGCGCACCTTCGGAGCAGTACTTC.

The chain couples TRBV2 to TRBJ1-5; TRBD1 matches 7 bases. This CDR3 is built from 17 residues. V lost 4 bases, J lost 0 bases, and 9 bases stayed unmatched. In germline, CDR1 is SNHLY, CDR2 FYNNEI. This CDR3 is CASSGRTGGHSNQPQHF. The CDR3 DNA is TGTGCCAGCAGTGGGAGGACAGGTGGACATAGCAATCAGCCCCAGCATTTT. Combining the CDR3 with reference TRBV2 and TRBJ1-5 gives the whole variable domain EPEVTQTPSHQVTQMGQEVILRCVPISNHLYFYWYRQILGQKVEFLVSFYNNEISEKSEIFDDQFSVERPDGSNFTLKIRSTKLEDSAMYFCASSGRTGGHSNQPQHFGDGTRLSIL.

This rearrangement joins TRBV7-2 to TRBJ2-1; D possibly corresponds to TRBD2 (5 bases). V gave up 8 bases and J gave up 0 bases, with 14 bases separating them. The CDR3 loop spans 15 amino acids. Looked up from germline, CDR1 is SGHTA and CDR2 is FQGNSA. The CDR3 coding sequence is TGTGCCAGCTCCGGGATCGGGAACTCCTACAATGAGCAGTTCTTC. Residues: CASSGIGNSYNEQFF.

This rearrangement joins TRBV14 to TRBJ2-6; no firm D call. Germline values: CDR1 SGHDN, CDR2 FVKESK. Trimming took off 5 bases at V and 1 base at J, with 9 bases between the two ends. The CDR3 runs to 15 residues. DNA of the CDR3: TGTGCCAGCAGCTTGAGGCCATCTGGGGCCAACGTCCTGACTTTC. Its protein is CASSLRPSGANVLTF.

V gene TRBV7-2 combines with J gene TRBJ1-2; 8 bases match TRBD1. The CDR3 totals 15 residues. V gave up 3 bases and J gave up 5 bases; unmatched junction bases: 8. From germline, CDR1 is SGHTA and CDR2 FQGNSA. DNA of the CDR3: TGTGCCAGCAGCTTTATACCAGGGGGCTCTTATGGCTACACCTTC. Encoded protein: CASSFIPGGSYGYTF.

The CDR3 nucleotides are TGTGCCAGCAGTTCAGCCACGGTCCGGGGGGAAAACGAGCAGTACTTC. Protein product: CASSSATVRGENEQYF. The chain combines TRBV27 with TRBJ2-7; 7 nucleotides line up with TRBD2. The CDR3 runs to 16 residues. V lost 4 bases, J lost 5 bases, and 14 bases stayed unmatched. The V gene's germline CDR1 is MNHEY and CDR2 SMNVEV (reference sequence).

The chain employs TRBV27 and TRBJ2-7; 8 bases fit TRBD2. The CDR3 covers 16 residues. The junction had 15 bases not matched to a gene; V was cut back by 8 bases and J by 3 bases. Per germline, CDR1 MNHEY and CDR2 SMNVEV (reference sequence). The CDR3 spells CASRGLAGLALYEQYF. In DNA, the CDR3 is TGTGCCAGCCGAGGCTTGGCAGGACTAGCTCTCTACGAGCAGTACTTC.

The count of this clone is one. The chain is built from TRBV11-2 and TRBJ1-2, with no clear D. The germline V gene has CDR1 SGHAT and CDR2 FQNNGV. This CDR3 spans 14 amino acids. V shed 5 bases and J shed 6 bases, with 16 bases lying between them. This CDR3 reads CASSPGIRSHGYTF. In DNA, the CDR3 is TGTGCCAGCAGCCCAGGCATTCGGAGCCATGGCTACACCTTC. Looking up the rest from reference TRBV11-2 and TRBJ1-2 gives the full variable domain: EAGVAQSPRYKIIEKRQSVAFWCNPISGHATLYWYQQILGQGPKLLIQFQNNGVVDDSQLPKDRFSAERLKGVDSTLKIQPAKLEDSAVYLCASSPGIRSHGYTFGSGTRLTVV.